These T cell receptor beta chains were read from a single sample in a study of persistence of HIV-infected CD4 T cells. No cognate antigen is known for these TCRs. The table came from immunoSEQ multiplex PCR; TCRdb's copy has only in-frame clones and leaves some out. The data contain 45,000 to 55,000 clones, 75% to 85% of them singletons. The sample here was CD4+ T cells sorted from PBMCs after approximately 19-hour stimulation, taken from a patient who received antiretroviral therapy. Receptor source: an adult man with HIV who was CMV-seropositive. The CDR3 runs from the conserved cysteine through the conserved F or W. The D gene is left open where the match is weak. Clone size, where shown, is once, few, many, or a class for clones that have expanded.

clone size: .; D gene: .; J gene: TRBJ1-2; V gene: TRBV7-9; CDR3 protein: CASSWSGEGYTF; CDR3 DNA: TGTGCCAGCAGCTGGAGTGGTGAGGGCTACACCTTC
clone size: .; D gene: .; J gene: TRBJ2-1; V gene: TRBV19; CDR3 protein: CASSIGRVGFEQFF; CDR3 DNA: TGTGCCAGTAGTATTGGCAGGGTCGGGTTTGAGCAGTTCTTC
clone size: .; D gene: .; J gene: TRBJ1-5; V gene: TRBV15; CDR3 protein: CATSKAGSDQPQHF; CDR3 DNA: TGTGCCACCAGCAAGGCAGGGAGCGATCAGCCCCAGCATTTT
clone size: .; D gene: .; J gene: TRBJ2-3; V gene: TRBV24-1; CDR3 protein: CATSEMTSTDTQYF; CDR3 DNA: TGTGCCACCAGTGAGATGACTAGCACAGATACGCAGTATTTT
clone size: .; D gene: .; J gene: TRBJ2-4; V gene: TRBV28; CDR3 protein: CATSTAAKNIQYF; CDR3 DNA: TGTGCCACCTCTACCGCAGCCAAAAACATTCAGTACTTC
clone size: .; D gene: TRBD1; J gene: TRBJ1-6; V gene: TRBV9; CDR3 protein: CASSANSGTGNSPLHF; CDR3 DNA: TGTGCCAGCAGCGCGAATTCCGGGACAGGCAATTCACCCCTCCACTTT
clone size: .; D gene: .; J gene: TRBJ2-2; V gene: TRBV5-6; CDR3 protein: CASSLTTAANTGELFF; CDR3 DNA: TGTGCCAGCAGCCTAACGACAGCCGCGAACACCGGGGAGCTGTTTTTT
clone size: .; D gene: TRBD1; J gene: TRBJ1-1; V gene: TRBV7-2; CDR3 protein: CASSLSSDRITEAFF; CDR3 DNA: TGTGCCAGCAGCTTATCCTCGGACAGGATCACTGAAGCTTTCTTT
clone size: .; D gene: TRBD1; J gene: TRBJ2-7; V gene: TRBV19; CDR3 protein: CASSIEGAREQYF; CDR3 DNA: TGTGCCAGTAGTATTGAGGGGGCCCGGGAGCAGTACTTC
clone size: .; D gene: TRBD2; J gene: TRBJ2-1; V gene: TRBV9; CDR3 protein: CASSVGAGTRNEQFF; CDR3 DNA: TGTGCCAGCAGCGTGGGGGCCGGGACTAGGAATGAGCAGTTCTTC
clone size: .; D gene: .; J gene: TRBJ1-1; V gene: TRBV10-3; CDR3 protein: CATQTNMNTEAFF; CDR3 DNA: TGTGCCACCCAGACAAACATGAACACTGAAGCTTTCTTT
clone size: .; D gene: .; J gene: TRBJ1-1; V gene: TRBV5-1; CDR3 protein: CASSLDGRSTEAFF; CDR3 DNA: TGCGCCAGCAGCTTGGACGGACGGTCCACTGAAGCTTTCTTT
clone size: .; D gene: .; J gene: TRBJ1-1; V gene: TRBV19; CDR3 protein: CASSIEDAINTEAFF; CDR3 DNA: TGTGCCAGTAGTATAGAGGATGCTATTAACACTGAAGCTTTCTTT
clone size: .; D gene: .; J gene: TRBJ2-3; V gene: TRBV28; CDR3 protein: CASSGQTDTQYF; CDR3 DNA: TGTGCCAGCAGTGGGCAGACAGATACGCAGTATTTT
clone size: .; D gene: TRBD1; J gene: TRBJ1-2; V gene: TRBV7-6; CDR3 protein: CASSVDRELAGYTF; CDR3 DNA: TGTGCCAGCAGCGTAGACAGGGAACTGGCTGGCTACACCTTC
clone size: .; D gene: .; J gene: TRBJ1-1; V gene: TRBV20-1; CDR3 protein: CSAYDTEAFF; CDR3 DNA: TGCAGTGCTTATGACACTGAAGCTTTCTTT
clone size: .; D gene: .; J gene: TRBJ1-4; V gene: TRBV3-1/TRBV3-2; CDR3 protein: CASSQRGAGEKLFF; CDR3 DNA: TGTGCCAGCAGCCAAAGGGGGGCGGGCGAAAAACTGTTTTTT
clone size: .; D gene: .; J gene: TRBJ2-2; V gene: TRBV27; CDR3 protein: CASSSGTAKTGELFF; CDR3 DNA: TGTGCCAGCAGTAGCGGGACAGCAAAAACCGGGGAGCTGTTTTTT
clone size: .; D gene: .; J gene: TRBJ2-1; V gene: TRBV18; CDR3 protein: CASSPRVSSYNEQFF; CDR3 DNA: TGTGCCAGCTCACCCAGGGTAAGCTCCTACAATGAGCAGTTCTTC
clone size: .; D gene: .; J gene: TRBJ1-5; V gene: TRBV7-2; CDR3 protein: CASRLATGASQPQHF; CDR3 DNA: TGTGCCAGCAGGCTCGCGACCGGGGCGAGTCAGCCCCAGCATTTT
clone size: .; D gene: .; J gene: TRBJ2-5; V gene: TRBV28; CDR3 protein: CASSLFDGRETQYF; CDR3 DNA: TGTGCCAGCAGCCTTTTTGACGGGAGAGAGACCCAGTACTTC
clone size: .; D gene: TRBD1; J gene: TRBJ1-4; V gene: TRBV10-3; CDR3 protein: CATGQGRNEKLFF; CDR3 DNA: TGTGCCACCGGACAGGGGCGGAATGAAAAACTGTTTTTT
clone size: .; D gene: TRBD1; J gene: TRBJ1-5; V gene: TRBV28; CDR3 protein: CASSRQGYGNQPQHF; CDR3 DNA: TGTGCCAGCAGTAGACAGGGTTACGGCAATCAGCCCCAGCATTTT
clone size: .; D gene: TRBD2; J gene: TRBJ2-5; V gene: TRBV7-3; CDR3 protein: CASSLAERLAGGTQETQYF; CDR3 DNA: TGTGCCAGCAGCTTAGCCGAGCGACTAGCGGGAGGAACCCAAGAGACCCAGTACTTC
clone size: .; D gene: TRBD1; J gene: TRBJ1-1; V gene: TRBV6-5; CDR3 protein: CASRKRRDSTEAFF; CDR3 DNA: TGTGCCAGCAGAAAACGTCGGGACAGCACTGAAGCTTTCTTT
clone size: few; D gene: .; J gene: TRBJ1-2; V gene: TRBV25-1; CDR3 protein: CASRPEGSNYGYTF; CDR3 DNA: TGTGCCAGCAGACCGGAGGGCAGCAACTATGGCTACACCTTC